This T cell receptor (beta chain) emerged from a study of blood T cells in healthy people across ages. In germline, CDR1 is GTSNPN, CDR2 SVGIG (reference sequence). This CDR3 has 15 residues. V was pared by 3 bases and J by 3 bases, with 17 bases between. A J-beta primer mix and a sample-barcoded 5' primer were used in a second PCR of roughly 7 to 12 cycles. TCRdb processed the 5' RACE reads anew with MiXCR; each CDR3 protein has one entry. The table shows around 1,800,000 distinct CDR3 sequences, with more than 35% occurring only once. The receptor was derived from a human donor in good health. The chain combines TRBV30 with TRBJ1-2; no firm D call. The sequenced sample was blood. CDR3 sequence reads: CAWRDGSAGDYGYTF. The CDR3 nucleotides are TGTGCCTGGAGGGACGGATCGGCCGGCGACTATGGCTACACCTTC.